One and the same sample provided the 16 T cell receptor beta chains below, sequenced in a study of blood T cell repertoires in COVID-19. The table came from immunoSEQ multiplex PCR; TCRdb's copy has only in-frame clones and leaves some out. The repertoire has fewer than 250,000 clones, roughly 86% of them found once; the top ten carry roughly 4%. The sample taken for sequencing was peripheral blood. Every receptor here comes from a man aged 50 to 60 with acute or convalescent COVID-19.

This chain uses TRBV9 with TRBJ2-1; weak D call: TRBD2 (6 bases). The CDR3 runs 15 residues. The V end lost 3 bases, the J end lost 3 bases, and 13 bases lay between the germline ends. CDR1 and CDR2 (germline): SGDLS, YYNGEE. DNA for the CDR3: TGTGCCAGCAGCGCCCCGGGGGAATACTACAATGAGCAGTTCTTC. Translating it yields CASSAPGEYYNEQFF.

This clone appeared a single time. The chain joins TRBV28 to TRBJ1-1; perhaps TRBD1 as D (6 bases). The CDR3 runs 14 residues. Germline V gene data show CDR1 as MDHEN and CDR2 as SYDVKM. With 7 bases removed from V and 3 bases from J, the gap between germline ends came to 15 bases. The CDR3 sequence: CASTPGQLYTEAFF. In nucleotides, the CDR3 is TGTGCCAGCACCCCAGGACAGCTGTACACTGAAGCTTTCTTT.

Worth noting for this clone: The same CDR3 arises from other DNA sequences in this sample as well. V gene TRBV6-5 combines with J gene TRBJ2-7; 10 bases line up with TRBD2. Unmatched junction bases numbered 8, after V lost 8 bases and J lost 4 bases. The CDR3 consists of 14 residues. Germline CDR1 MNHEY, CDR2 SVGAGI. The CDR3 sequence is CASRSSGSGYEQYF. The CDR3, as DNA: TGTGCCAGCCGGTCTAGCGGGAGCGGTTACGAGCAGTACTTC.

This clone was seen ten or more times. This chain connects TRBV4-2 to TRBJ1-1, with 8 positions matching TRBD1. Per the germline V gene, CDR1 is LGHNA and CDR2 is YNFKEQ. This CDR3 is 15 amino acids long. Trimming cost V 3 bases and J 0 bases; bases outside gene matches: 3. The CDR3 DNA sequence: TGTGCCAGCAGCCATCCGGGACAGGTGAACACTGAAGCTTTCTTT. Protein: CASSHPGQVNTEAFF.

V is TRBV3-1 (or the pseudogene TRBV3-2) and J is TRBJ2-5; 10 bases are shared with TRBD2. The CDR3 extends over 16 amino acids. Trimming took 2 bases from V and 5 from J; bases not matched to a gene: 8. Germline V gives CDR1 LGHDT, CDR2 YNNKEL (reference sequence). This chain's CDR3 is CASSQQTSGWAETQYF. Written as DNA, the CDR3 is TGTGCCAGCAGCCAACAGACTAGCGGGTGGGCGGAGACCCAGTACTTC.

V and J are TRBV6-5 and TRBJ2-1; 10 bases match TRBD1. V shed 6 bases, J shed 6 bases, and the junction held 8 bases outside the gene matches. This CDR3 is built from 15 residues. The germline V gene has CDR1 MNHEY and CDR2 SVGAGI. CDR3 protein: CASSPRDRGSNEQFF. In nucleotides, the CDR3 is TGTGCCAGCAGCCCCCGGGACAGGGGATCCAATGAGCAGTTCTTC.

This chain connects TRBV29-1 to TRBJ1-3; D remains unclear. This CDR3 has 11 amino acids. Looked up from germline, CDR1 is SQVTM and CDR2 is ANQGSEA. V gave up 3 bases and J gave up 7 bases, with 7 bases separating them. CDR3 in DNA: TGCAGCGTTGATTTCTCGAACACCATATATTTT. It translates to CSVDFSNTIYF.

This clone was counted a few times. The chain is built from TRBV5-1 and TRBJ2-7, with 11 bases fitting TRBD2. Germline V gene lookup returns CDR1 SGHRS and CDR2 YFSETQ. This CDR3 is 15 amino acids long. V lost 5 bases to trimming and J lost 0 bases; unmatched junction nucleotides: 4. The CDR3 nucleotides read TGCGCCAGCAGGCCTACTAGCGGGAGCTCCTACGAGCAGTACTTC. It codes for CASRPTSGSSYEQYF. The variable domain in full, completed from reference TRBV5-1 and TRBJ2-7, reads KAGVTQTPRYLIKTRGQQVTLSCSPISGHRSVSWYQQTPGQGLQFLFEYFSETQRNKGNFPGRFSGRQFSNSRSEMNVSTLELGDSALYLCASRPTSGSSYEQYFGPGTRLTVT.

The chain employs TRBV5-4 and TRBJ1-2; 11 nucleotides match TRBD1. Germline CDR1 and CDR2: SGHNT and YYREEE (reference sequence). This CDR3 has 15 residues. Losses at the gene ends were 4 bases for V and 4 bases for J; bases not matched to a gene: 6. The CDR3 nucleotides are TGTGCCAGCAGCCTGGGACAGGGGGATATCTATGGCTACACCTTC. It is translated as CASSLGQGDIYGYTF. The full variable domain, completed using reference TRBV5-4 and TRBJ1-2, is ETGVTQSPTHLIKTRGQQVTLRCSSQSGHNTVSWYQQALGQGPQFIFQYYREEENGRGNFPPRFSGLQFPNYSSELNVNALELDDSALYLCASSLGQGDIYGYTFGSGTRLTVV.

This rearrangement joins TRBV24-1 to TRBJ2-4, with TRBD1 as a possible D gene (5 bases). CDR3 length equals 13 residues. Per the germline V gene, CDR1 is KGHDR and CDR2 is SFDVKD. Trimming pared 4 bases from V and 11 bases from J, leaving 14 bases between. The CDR3 loop is CATSDPDTQLQYF. DNA for the CDR3: TGTGCCACCAGTGACCCGGACACGCAGCTTCAGTACTTC.

The chain combines TRBV19 with TRBJ2-1; possible D gene TRBD2, 5 bases. Trimming took off 6 bases at V and 2 bases at J, with 14 bases between the two ends. Germline assignment: CDR1 LNHDA and CDR2 SQIVND (reference sequence). The CDR3 consists of 15 residues. CDR3 coding DNA: TGTGCCAGTAGACCTAGGACTGTACCCTACAATGAGCAGTTCTTC. Amino acid sequence: CASRPRTVPYNEQFF.

V is TRBV27 and J is TRBJ2-1; the match to TRBD2 covers 10 bases. CDR1 MNHEY and CDR2 SMNVEV come from the germline V gene (reference sequence). Trimming cost V 4 bases and J 5 bases; bases outside gene matches: 5. The CDR3 has 15 amino acids. This CDR3 reads CASSSSSGGHNEQFF. The CDR3, as DNA: TGTGCCAGCAGTTCATCTAGCGGGGGCCACAATGAGCAGTTCTTC.

The J gene is TRBJ1-2, the V gene TRBV6-5, with 9 bases matching TRBD1. J gave up 8 bases and V 0 bases, and 10 bases lay outside the gene matches. The V gene's germline CDR1 is MNHEY and CDR2 SVGAGI. The length of the CDR3 is 16 residues. CDR3 loop: CASSYSRSQGARGYTF. The CDR3 DNA reads TGTGCCAGCAGTTACTCACGTTCACAGGGGGCGCGAGGCTACACCTTC.

The rearrangement joins TRBV23-1 to TRBJ1-2; the D is unclear. TRBV23-1 is designated an ORF whose function remains uncertain. The germline V and J ends were trimmed by 7 bases and 2 bases, with 11 bases remaining between them. CDR3 length equals 13 residues. The CDR3 region is CASTSPGNYGYTF. The CDR3 DNA is TGCGCCAGCACCTCTCCGGGGAACTATGGCTACACCTTC.

This chain connects TRBV7-9 to TRBJ2-7; no clear D. Trimming shortened V by 5 bases and J by 3 bases, and 14 bases separated the two germline ends. This CDR3 comprises 14 residues. Germline CDR1 SEHNR, CDR2 FQNEAQ (reference sequence). The CDR3 protein is CASSQTTAYYEQYF. The DNA of the CDR3 is TGTGCCAGCAGCCAAACTACGGCCTACTACGAGCAGTACTTC. Using reference TRBV7-9 and TRBJ2-7 for the parts outside the CDR3, the full variable domain is DTGVSQNPRHKITKRGQNVTFRCDPISEHNRLYWYRQTLGQGPEFLTYFQNEAQLEKSRLLSDRFSAERPKGSFSTLEIQRTEQGDSAMYLCASSQTTAYYEQYFGPGTRLTVT.

V usage is TRBV7-8 and J usage is TRBJ2-7, with D tentatively TRBD1 (5 bases). V lost 1 base and J lost 4, with 17 bases in between. Germline assignment: CDR1 SGHVS and CDR2 FQNEAQ. The CDR3 spans 16 residues. The CDR3 is CASSLVSSRAEYEQYF. The DNA for the CDR3 is TGTGCCAGCAGCTTAGTATCTTCCAGGGCAGAGTACGAGCAGTACTTC. Drawing the rest from reference TRBV7-8 and TRBJ2-7, the complete variable domain is GAGVSQSPRYKVAKRGQDVALRCDPISGHVSLFWYQQALGQGPEFLTYFQNEAQLDKSGLPSDRFFAERPEGSVSTLKIQRTQQEDSAVYLCASSLVSSRAEYEQYFGPGTRLTVT.